This entry describes one TCR beta chain. This entry is derived from a study of blood T cell repertoires in COVID-19. Study background: The origin of the acute and convalescent COVID-19 samples was the United States, Italy and Spain. Sources were T cells, B-cell-depleted T cells, or PBMCs; the material itself was cDNA or gDNA.

The CDR3 extends over 16 amino acids. The germline V gene has CDR1 PRHDT and CDR2 FYEKMQ (reference sequence). Unmatched junction bases numbered 9, after V lost 4 bases and J lost 7 bases. Generated by immunoSEQ multiplex PCR, the TCRdb table keeps only in-frame clones and is missing some. The table includes roughly 280,000 clones, around 90% detected once. The sequence was collected from a man over 45 with acute or convalescent COVID-19. The J gene is TRBJ2-3, the V gene TRBV13, with 12 bases identical to TRBD1. The sequenced material came from peripheral blood. The CDR3 DNA reads as TGTGCCAGCAGCTCCCCGGGACAGGGGGCAGGGTATACGCAGTATTTT. Its protein product is CASSSPGQGAGYTQYF.